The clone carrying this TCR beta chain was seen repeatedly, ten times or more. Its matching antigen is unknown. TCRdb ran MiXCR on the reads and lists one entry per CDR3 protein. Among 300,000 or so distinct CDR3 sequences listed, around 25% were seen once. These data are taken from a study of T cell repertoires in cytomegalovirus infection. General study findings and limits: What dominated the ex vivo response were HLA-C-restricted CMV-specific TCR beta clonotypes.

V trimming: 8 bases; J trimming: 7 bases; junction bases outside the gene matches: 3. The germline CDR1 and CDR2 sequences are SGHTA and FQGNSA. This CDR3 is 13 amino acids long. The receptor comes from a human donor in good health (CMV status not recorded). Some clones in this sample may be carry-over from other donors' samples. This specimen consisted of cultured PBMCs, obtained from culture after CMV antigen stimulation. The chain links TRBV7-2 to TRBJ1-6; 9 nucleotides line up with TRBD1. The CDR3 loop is CASGTGYNSPLHF. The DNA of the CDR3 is TGTGCCAGCGGGACAGGGTACAATTCACCCCTCCACTTT.